These T cell receptor beta chains were read from a single sample in a study of cytomegalovirus exposure and HLA in healthy donors. Assay: immunoSEQ multiplex PCR; the TCRdb copy retains only in-frame clones and omits some. The sample totals approximately 75,000 clones. Sequenced material: PBMCs. These TCRs come from a man between 35 and 55 years old in good health and CMV-seronegative. CDR3s include the opening cysteine and the closing phenylalanine or tryptophan. Fields, in order: CDR3 DNA, CDR3 protein, V gene, J gene, D gene. A D gene is named only where the DNA matches it firmly.

DNA: TGTGCCAGCAGGCAACAAGGGACAGTTACCCACGAGCAGTACTTC; CDR3: CASRQQGTVTHEQYF; V: TRBV28; J: TRBJ2-7; D: TRBD1
DNA: TGTGCCAGCAGCCCCCCCAGCGGGGGGGCCTACGAGCAGTACTTC; CDR3: CASSPPSGGAYEQYF; V: TRBV7-8; J: TRBJ2-7; D: TRBD2
DNA: TGCGCCAGCAACATCGGGACAGCCCAAGAGACCCAGTACTTC; CDR3: CASNIGTAQETQYF; V: TRBV5-1; J: TRBJ2-5; D: TRBD1
DNA: TGTGCCAGCAGCCTGGGAGGCTGGACTAGCGAGGGGGAGACCCAGTACTTC; CDR3: CASSLGGWTSEGETQYF; V: TRBV7-9; J: TRBJ2-5; D: TRBD2
DNA: TGCGCCAGCAGCCAAGACTCTATCCGGGTTGGTGAGCAGTTCTTC; CDR3: CASSQDSIRVGEQFF; V: TRBV4-3; J: TRBJ2-1; D: .
DNA: TGTGCCAGCAGCCACATTAGGGGGGGGAGCGAAAAACTGTTTTTT; CDR3: CASSHIRGGSEKLFF; V: TRBV4-2; J: TRBJ1-4; D: .
DNA: TGTGCCTGCCCAGCGGGGGGAGGAGATACGCAGTATTTT; CDR3: CACPAGGGDTQYF; V: TRBV30; J: TRBJ2-3; D: TRBD2
DNA: TGTGCCAGCAGTTCTCGACTAGCGGGAGGACTATACAATGAGCAGTTCTTC; CDR3: CASSSRLAGGLYNEQFF; V: TRBV27; J: TRBJ2-1; D: TRBD2
DNA: TGTGCCAGCAGCTCGACAGCCGGCTACGAGCAGTACTTC; CDR3: CASSSTAGYEQYF; V: TRBV7-2; J: TRBJ2-7; D: .
DNA: TGTGCCAGCAGCTTGTATCTACCCTCCTACAATGAGCAGTTCTTC; CDR3: CASSLYLPSYNEQFF; V: TRBV5-5; J: TRBJ2-1; D: .
DNA: TGTGCCAGCAGCCGAGACTATGAGCAGTTCTTC; CDR3: CASSRDYEQFF; V: TRBV11-2; J: TRBJ2-1; D: .
DNA: TGTGCCAGCAGCCTTTCCGGGACTAGCGGTCGTTACTCGAATACGCAGTATTTT; CDR3: CASSLSGTSGRYSNTQYF; V: TRBV7-2; J: TRBJ2-3; D: TRBD2
DNA: TGTGCCAGCAGGGTTTACCCGCGGGAGACCCAGTACTTC; CDR3: CASRVYPRETQYF; V: TRBV2; J: TRBJ2-5; D: .